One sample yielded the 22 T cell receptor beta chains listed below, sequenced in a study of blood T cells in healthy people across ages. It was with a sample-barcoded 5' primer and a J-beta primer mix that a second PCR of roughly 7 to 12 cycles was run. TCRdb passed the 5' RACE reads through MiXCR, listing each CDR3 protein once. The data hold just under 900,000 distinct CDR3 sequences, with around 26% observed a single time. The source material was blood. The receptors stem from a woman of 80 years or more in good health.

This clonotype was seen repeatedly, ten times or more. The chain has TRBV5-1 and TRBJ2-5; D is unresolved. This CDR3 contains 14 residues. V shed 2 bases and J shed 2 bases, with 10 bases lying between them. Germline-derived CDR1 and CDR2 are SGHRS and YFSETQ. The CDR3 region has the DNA TGCGCCAGCAGCTTAGAAGTGACTCAAGAGACCCAGTACTTC. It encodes CASSLEVTQETQYF.

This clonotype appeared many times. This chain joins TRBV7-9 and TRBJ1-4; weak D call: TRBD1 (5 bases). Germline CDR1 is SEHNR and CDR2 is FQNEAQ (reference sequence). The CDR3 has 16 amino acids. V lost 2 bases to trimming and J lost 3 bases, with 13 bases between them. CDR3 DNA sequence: TGTGCCAGCAGCTTATTAAGGGGAAGGTCTAATGAAAAACTGTTTTTT. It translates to CASSLLRGRSNEKLFF.

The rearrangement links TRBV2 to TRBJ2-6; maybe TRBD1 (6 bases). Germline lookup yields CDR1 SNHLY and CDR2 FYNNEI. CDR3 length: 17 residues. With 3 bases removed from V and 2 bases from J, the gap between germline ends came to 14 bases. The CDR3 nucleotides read TGTGCCAGCAGTGACCAACCTACAGGGACTGGGGCCAACGTCCTGACTTTC. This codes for CASSDQPTGTGANVLTF. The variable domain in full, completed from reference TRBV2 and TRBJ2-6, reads EPEVTQTPSHQVTQMGQEVILRCVPISNHLYFYWYRQILGQKVEFLVSFYNNEISEKSEIFDDQFSVERPDGSNFTLKIRSTKLEDSAMYFCASSDQPTGTGANVLTFGAGSRLTVL.

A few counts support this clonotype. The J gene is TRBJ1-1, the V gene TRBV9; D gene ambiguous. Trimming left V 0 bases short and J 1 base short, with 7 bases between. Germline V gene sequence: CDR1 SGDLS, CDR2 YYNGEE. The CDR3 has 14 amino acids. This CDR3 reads CASSVGMSNTEAFF. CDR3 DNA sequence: TGTGCCAGCAGCGTAGGGATGTCGAACACTGAAGCTTTCTTT.

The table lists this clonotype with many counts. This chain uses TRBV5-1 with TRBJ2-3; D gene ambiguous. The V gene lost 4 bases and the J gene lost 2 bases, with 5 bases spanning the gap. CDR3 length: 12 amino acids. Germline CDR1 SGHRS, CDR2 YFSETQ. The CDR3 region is CASSTPTDTQYF. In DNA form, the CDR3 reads TGCGCCAGCAGCACGCCCACAGATACGCAGTATTTT.

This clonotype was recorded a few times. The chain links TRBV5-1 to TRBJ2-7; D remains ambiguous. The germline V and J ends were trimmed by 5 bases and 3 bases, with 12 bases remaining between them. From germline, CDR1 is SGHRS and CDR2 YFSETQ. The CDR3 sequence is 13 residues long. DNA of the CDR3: TGCGCCAGCAGGGTGGCGGAGAGCTACGAGCAGTACTTC. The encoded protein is CASRVAESYEQYF.

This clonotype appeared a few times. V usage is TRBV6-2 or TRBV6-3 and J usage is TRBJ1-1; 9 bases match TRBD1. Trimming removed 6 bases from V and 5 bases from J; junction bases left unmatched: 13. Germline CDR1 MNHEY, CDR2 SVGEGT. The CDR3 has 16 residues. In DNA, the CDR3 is TGTGCCAGCAGCCCTTCGGACAGGGGCCTCCTTACTGAAGCTTTCTTT. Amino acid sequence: CASSPSDRGLLTEAFF.

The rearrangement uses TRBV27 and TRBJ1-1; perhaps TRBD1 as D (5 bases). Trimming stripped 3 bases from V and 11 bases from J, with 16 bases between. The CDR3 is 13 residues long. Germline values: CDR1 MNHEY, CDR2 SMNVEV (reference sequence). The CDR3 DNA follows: TGTGCCAGCAGTTTCTTGGGACCCTTGGGGGCTTTCTTT. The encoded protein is CASSFLGPLGAFF.

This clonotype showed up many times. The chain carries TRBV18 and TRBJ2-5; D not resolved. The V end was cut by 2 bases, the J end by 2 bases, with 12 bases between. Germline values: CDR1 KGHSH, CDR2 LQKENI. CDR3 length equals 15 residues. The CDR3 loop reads CASSPIISYQETQYF. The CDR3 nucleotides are TGTGCCAGCTCACCAATCATCAGTTATCAAGAGACCCAGTACTTC.

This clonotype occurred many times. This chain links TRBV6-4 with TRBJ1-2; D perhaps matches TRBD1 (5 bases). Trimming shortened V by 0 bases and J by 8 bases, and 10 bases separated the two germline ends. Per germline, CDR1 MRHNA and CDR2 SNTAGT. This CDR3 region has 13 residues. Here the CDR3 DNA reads TGTGCCAGCAGTGACTCAGGGGCTCGAGGCTACACCTTC. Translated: CASSDSGARGYTF.

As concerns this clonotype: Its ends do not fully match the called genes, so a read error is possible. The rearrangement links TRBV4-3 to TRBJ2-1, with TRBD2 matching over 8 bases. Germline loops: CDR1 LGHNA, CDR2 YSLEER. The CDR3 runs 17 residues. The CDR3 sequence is CASSQDPGTRLYGEQFF. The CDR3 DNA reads TGCGCCAGCAGCCAAGACCCCGGGACTAGGCTGTATGGTGAGCAGTTCTTT.

The CDR3 DNA follows: TGTGCCAGCAGCTTAGCGGCCGCCGCGAACACTGAAGCTTTCTTT. Its translation: CASSLAAAANTEAFF. V and J are TRBV7-2 and TRBJ1-1; D is unclear. Trimming stripped 0 bases from V and 1 base from J, with 9 bases between. CDR3 size: 15 residues. Germline V CDR1 and CDR2: SGHTA, FQGNSA.

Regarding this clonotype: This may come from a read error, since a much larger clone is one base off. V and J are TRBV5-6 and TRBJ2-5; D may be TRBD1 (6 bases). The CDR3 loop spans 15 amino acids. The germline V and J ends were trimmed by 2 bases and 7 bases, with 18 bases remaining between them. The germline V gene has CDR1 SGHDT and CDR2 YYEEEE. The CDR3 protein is CASSFRGGATGTQYF. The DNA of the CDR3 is TGTGCCAGCAGCTTTAGAGGGGGTGCAACGGGGACCCAGTACTTC. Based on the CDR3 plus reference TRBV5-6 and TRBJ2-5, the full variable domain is DAGVTQSPTHLIKTRGQQVTLRCSPKSGHDTVSWYQQALGQGPQFIFQYYEEEERQRGNFPDRFSGHQFPNYSSELNVNALLLGDSALYLCASSFRGGATGTQYFGPGTRLLVL.

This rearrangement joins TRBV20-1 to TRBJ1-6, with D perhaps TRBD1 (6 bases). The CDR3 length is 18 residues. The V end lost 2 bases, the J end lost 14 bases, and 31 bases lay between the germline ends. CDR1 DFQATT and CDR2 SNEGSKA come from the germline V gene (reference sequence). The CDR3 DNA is TGCAGTGCTAGAAAGGGTGCGGGGGCTGGGACCCACCCGGGGGCCCTCCACTTT. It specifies CSARKGAGAGTHPGALHF.

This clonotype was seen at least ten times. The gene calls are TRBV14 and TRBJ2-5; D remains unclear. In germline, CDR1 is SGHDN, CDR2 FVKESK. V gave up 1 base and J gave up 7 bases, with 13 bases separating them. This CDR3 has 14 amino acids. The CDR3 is CASSQGSVLSTQYF. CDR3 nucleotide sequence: TGTGCCAGCAGCCAAGGGTCGGTGTTGTCGACCCAGTACTTC. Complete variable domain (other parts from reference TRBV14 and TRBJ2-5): EAGVTQFPSHSVIEKGQTVTLRCDPISGHDNLYWYRRVMGKEIKFLLHFVKESKQDESGMPNNRFLAERTGGTYSTLKVQPAELEDSGVYFCASSQGSVLSTQYFGPGTRLLVL.

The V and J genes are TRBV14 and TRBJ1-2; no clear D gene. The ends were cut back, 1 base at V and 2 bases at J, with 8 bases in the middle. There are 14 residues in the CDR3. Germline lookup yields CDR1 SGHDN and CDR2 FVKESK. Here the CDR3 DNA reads TGTGCCAGCAGCCAAGTTCCCCAAAACTATGGCTACACCTTC. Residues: CASSQVPQNYGYTF.

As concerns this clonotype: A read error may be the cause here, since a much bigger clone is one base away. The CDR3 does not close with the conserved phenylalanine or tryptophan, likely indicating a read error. The CDR3 coding sequence is TGTGCCAGCAGGGACAGGGATTCCTATGGCTACACCTGC. Protein product: CASRDRDSYGYTC. The chain carries TRBV12-3 or TRBV12-4 and TRBJ1-2; 8 nucleotides align to TRBD1. The junction had 4 bases not matched to a gene; V was cut back by 6 bases and J by 4 bases. The CDR3 sequence is 13 residues long.

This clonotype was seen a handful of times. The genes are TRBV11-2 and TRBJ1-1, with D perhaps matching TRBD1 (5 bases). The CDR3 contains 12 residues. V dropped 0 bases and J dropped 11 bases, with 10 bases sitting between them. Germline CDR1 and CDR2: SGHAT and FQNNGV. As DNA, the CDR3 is TGTGCCAGCAGCTTAGACAGGGCTGTGGCTTTCTTT. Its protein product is CASSLDRAVAFF.

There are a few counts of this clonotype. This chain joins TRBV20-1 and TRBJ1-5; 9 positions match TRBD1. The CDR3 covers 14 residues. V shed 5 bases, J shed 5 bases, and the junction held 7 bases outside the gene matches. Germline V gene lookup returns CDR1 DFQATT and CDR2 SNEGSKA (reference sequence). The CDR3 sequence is CSARDRAPYQPQHF. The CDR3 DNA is TGCAGTGCTCGGGACAGGGCACCCTATCAGCCCCAGCATTTT.

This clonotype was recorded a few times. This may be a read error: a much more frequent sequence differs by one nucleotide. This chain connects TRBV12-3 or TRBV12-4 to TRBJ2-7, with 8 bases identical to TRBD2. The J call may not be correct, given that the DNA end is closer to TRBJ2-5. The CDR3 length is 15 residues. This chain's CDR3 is CASSLDGIAGETQYF. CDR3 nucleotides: TGTGCCAGCAGTTTAGATGGCATAGCGGGGGAGACCCAGTACTTC.

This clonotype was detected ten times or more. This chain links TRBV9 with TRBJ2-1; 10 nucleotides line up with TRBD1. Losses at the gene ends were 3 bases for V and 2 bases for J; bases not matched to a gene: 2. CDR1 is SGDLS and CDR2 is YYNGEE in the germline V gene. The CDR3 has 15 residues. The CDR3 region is CASSEGTGAYNEQFF. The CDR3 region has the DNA TGTGCCAGCAGCGAGGGGACAGGGGCCTACAATGAGCAGTTCTTC.

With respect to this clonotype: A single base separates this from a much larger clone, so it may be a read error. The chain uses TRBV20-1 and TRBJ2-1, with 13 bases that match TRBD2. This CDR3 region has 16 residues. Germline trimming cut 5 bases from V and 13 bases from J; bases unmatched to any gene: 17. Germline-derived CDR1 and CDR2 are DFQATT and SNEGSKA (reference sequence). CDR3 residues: CSAAPTSGGARETQFF. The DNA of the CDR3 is TGCAGTGCTGCCCCTACTAGCGGGGGGGCTAGAGAGACCCAGTTCTTC.